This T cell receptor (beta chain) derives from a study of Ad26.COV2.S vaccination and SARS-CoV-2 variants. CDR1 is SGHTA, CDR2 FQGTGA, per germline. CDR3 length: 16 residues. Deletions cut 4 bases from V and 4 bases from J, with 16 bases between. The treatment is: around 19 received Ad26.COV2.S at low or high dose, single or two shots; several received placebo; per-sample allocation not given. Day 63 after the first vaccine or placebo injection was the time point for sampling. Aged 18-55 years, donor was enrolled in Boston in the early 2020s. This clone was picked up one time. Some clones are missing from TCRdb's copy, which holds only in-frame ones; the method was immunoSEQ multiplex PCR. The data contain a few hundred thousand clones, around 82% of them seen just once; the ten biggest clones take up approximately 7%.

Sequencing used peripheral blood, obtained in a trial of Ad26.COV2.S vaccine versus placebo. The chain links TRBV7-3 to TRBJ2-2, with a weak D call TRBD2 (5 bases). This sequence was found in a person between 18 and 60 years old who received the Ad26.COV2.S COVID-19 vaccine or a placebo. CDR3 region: CASSSTWGARTGELFF. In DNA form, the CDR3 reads TGTGCCAGCAGCTCAACTTGGGGAGCCCGCACCGGGGAGCTGTTTTTT.